This T cell receptor (beta chain) came from a study of cytomegalovirus exposure and HLA in healthy donors (dated by TCRdb to about 2017). With respect to the entire study: According to an earlier analysis of a few hundred of the donors, 150 million to 200 million T cells yielded 120 million or so unique TCR beta sequences and 276 Gb of sequence data. Roughly 300 gigabases of sequencing data and approximately 85 million unique TCR sequences were included in an early release covering around 600 HLA-typed donors. Of the roughly 390 genotyped donors, roughly 80% fell in the genetic ancestry cluster associated with self-reported Caucasian donors. The study aimed to test whether signatures of past pathogen exposure could be identified by cataloging public T cell receptors. Using immunosequencing, the study profiled T cell repertoires from around 670 subjects and related those repertoires to cytomegalovirus serostatus. Besides the first cohort of roughly 700 subjects, a separate validation cohort made up of roughly 120 different subjects was used. High-throughput TCR immunosequencing, statistical association of individual TCRs with disease status, and machine learning were combined to predict cytomegalovirus infection status. A later analysis re-analyzed previously published TCR beta repertoires from 660 or so donors and added high-resolution HLA genotyping to study TCR occurrence patterns. In the later analysis, no new phenotypic data were used to find candidate immune exposures; instead, reliance was placed on TCR beta sequences and their occurrence across donors. To decide whether each TCR beta V gene segment behaved as functional or pseudogenic, an earlier analysis of some 540 of the donors relied on high-throughput TCR beta sequencing. Donor age, sex, ethnicity and CMV serostatus were compiled alongside the repertoire data. In a later genetic analysis, genome-wide SNP genotypes for about three fifths of the roughly 670 donors were used, and that subset was treated as a discovery cohort. Every repertoire in the discovery cohort had been generated on one and the same sequencing platform. HLA typing covered class I and class II loci at four-digit resolution. Typing coverage differed by locus: A, B, C, DRB1 and DQB1 were typed in roughly 629-630 donors, DQA1 in roughly 510, DPA1 in around 610, and DPB1 in approximately 450. Because of strong linkage in the cohort, a few DR-DQ haplotypes were treated as single units for association and clustering. Among about 390 genotyped donors of the cohort, an average of approximately 230,000 unique TCR beta nucleotide sequences were sequenced per donor, around a sixth of them non-productive.

In total, just over 650 healthy bone marrow donors made up the cohort. At the time of sampling, every cohort member was nominally healthy, though immune exposures that went unrecorded were likely present. The donor was CMV seronegative and belonged to the group of around 350 seronegative cohort members. Every donor gave a peripheral blood sample, and the peripheral blood mononuclear cells from that sample were used for TCR beta sequencing. Genomic DNA extraction from the blood cell samples was performed with the Qiagen DNeasy Blood Extraction Kit. Library generation was performed with the immunoSEQ multiplex PCR assay. A mixture of 60 forward primers for TCR Vbeta segments and 13 reverse primers for TCR Jbeta segments was used in the multiplex PCR. Amplification of the CDR3 region of rearranged TCR beta genes was performed with a multiplex PCR assay on genomic DNA. The Illumina HiSeq System was used to sequence the amplified TCR beta libraries as 87-base-pair reads. In the paper's pipeline: A later analysis counted about 80 million unique TCR beta chains across the roughly 700 repertoires, and some 11 million of these chains were shared by at least two donors. To remove PCR and sequencing errors, raw reads were error-corrected and collapsed into unique sequences using a nearest-neighbor algorithm that merged closely related sequences. CDR3 sequences were aligned to IMGT reference sequences to assign V, D and J gene segments. For a sequence to be retained, a match of at least six nucleotides to both a V gene segment and a J gene segment was required. A rearrangement counted as productive if the CDR3 had no stop codons and remained in frame with V and J, and every other rearrangement counted as non-productive. Following IMGT convention, CDR3 was defined as the stretch from the second conserved V-encoded cysteine up to the conserved J-encoded phenylalanine. In an earlier analysis of more than 550 of the donors, sequences lacking an unambiguous match to a single V gene segment were excluded. In an earlier analysis of 587 of the donors, V segments were called functional above 56.7% productive rearrangements and were called segregating when the between-donor standard deviation exceeded 5%. A statistical classification framework was built to diagnose cytomegalovirus status from the catalog of TCR beta chain sequences. In a later analysis, TCR nucleotide sequences were compared against IMGT/GENE-DB human TR gene sequences so that V and J genes could be assigned. Using the TCRdist pipeline, a later analysis assigned CDR3 sequences along with most-parsimonious VDJ recombination scenarios. In a later analysis, each TCR beta chain was defined by its CDR3 amino acid sequence together with its V-gene family, and reads without a unique V-gene family were excluded. In a later analysis, a few hundred highly shared, low-generation-probability nucleotide sequences were removed to address suspected cross-contamination and a sequencing artifact. In a later analysis, a clonal expansion index was calculated for each public chain from normalized within-repertoire ranks of inferred template counts. Generation probabilities in a later analysis came from a VDJ recombination model fitted to out-of-frame rearrangements, and those results were checked against IGoR. In a later analysis, hypergeometric tests were used to score TCR-TCR, TCR-HLA and TCR-CMV co-occurrence, with a repertoire-size bias correction applied to TCR pairs. In a later analysis, false discovery rates were estimated by permuting HLA or CMV assignments 20 times. A later analysis grouped co-occurring TCRs with DBSCAN, adding TCRdist sequence similarity when clustering within HLA-allele-positive subsets. Co-occurrence clustering excluded repertoires with fewer than 30,000 or more than 120,000 public chains, plus five with anomalous nucleotide sharing. The source is immuneACCESS, and TCRdb retained only in-frame sequences with V and J called. Part of the clones is not carried over; for the studies checked, unresolved V genes explain less than half of this, and the remainder is unexplained. From that table come the V and J calls and clone size; the DNA was used to work out D and trimming. Here the sample has 150,000 to 200,000 clones; 75% to 85% occur a single time. 0.65% of the sample is taken by the ten largest.

The germline V gene (reference sequence) gives CDR1 as MNHNY and CDR2 as SVGAGI. CDR3 length: 13 amino acids, cysteine to phenylalanine. Kept here is only the CDR3 DNA, which spans 39 bases and is read in frame from base 1. V is reduced by 2 bases and J by 2 bases, leaving a spacing of 6 bases between them. Overall study results and their limits: Because some donors lacked HLA typing at each locus, the association tests relied only on the typed subset. Immune exposure information for the cohort was limited to CMV serostatus. It was suggested by the authors that the approach could potentially be generalized to other disease states and immunological phenotypes. While some public TCRs were present in many individuals, most TCR sequences turned up only very rarely across donors. Presence/absence analyses assumed roughly uniform sequencing depth across donors, an assumption that may not hold. In a later analysis, several top co-occurrence clusters were reported to appear linked to parvovirus B19, influenza, CMV and Epstein-Barr virus. Specific HLA alleles were associated with 16,951 TCR beta sequences at a false discovery rate of 0.05 in a later analysis. A later genetic analysis reported fewer N-insertions in productive TCRs among donors in an Asian-associated ancestry cluster than the roughly 720-donor mean. In a later analysis, the rate of TCR association differed among HLA loci, with DRB1 alleles having the most associated TCRs and HLA-C alleles having the fewest. In this cohort, only TCR beta chains were sequenced, and detectable features were limited by the absence of alpha or paired-chain data. Linkage disequilibrium might explain the correlated functional status among segregating V segments, but an unknown experimental factor could not be ruled out. A cluster of highly shared sequence variants was judged likely to represent a technical artifact of the sequencing pipeline. When HLA alleles, especially DR and DQ, strongly co-occurred, TCR associations were difficult to assign to individual alleles. Because counts were too low, seventeen rarely observed V segments, including chromosome 9 orphons, were left out of the earlier analysis of 587 of the donors. A further reported finding was that TCR beta sequences accurately predicted the HLA-A and HLA-B alleles for most subjects in the first cohort. In vitro tests confirmed that three of the cytomegalovirus-associated TCR beta chains recognize cytomegalovirus antigens. Cytomegalovirus status was reported to be diagnosed by the classifier with high specificity and sensitivity in both the original and validation cohorts. Some IMGT-functional V segments, including TRBV6-2 and TRBV6-3, could not be told apart with the 87-base-pair reads, so those segments were excluded. Broadly in line with IMGT annotations, most TCR beta V segments showed up in productive rearrangements about 87% or about 30% of the time in an earlier analysis of approximately 600 of the donors. Compared with equally common non-associated chains, HLA-associated TCR beta chains in a later analysis were more clonally expanded and had lower generation probabilities. The study listed 164 TCR beta chains as associated with cytomegalovirus. An association between a missense DCLRE1C variant and V-gene and J-gene trimming of TCR beta chains was found in a later genetic analysis and replicated in an independent cohort. According to a later analysis, most CMV-associated TCR beta chains appeared to be HLA-restricted, and the HLA associations seemed to be driven largely by CMV exposure.

A note on this clone: No cognate antigen has been identified for it. Nothing much larger sits one base from this clone, and base qualities are not available.

The sample taken for sequencing was PBMCs. This chain is built from TRBV6-6 and TRBJ1-1, with the D gene not confidently named. This receptor was identified in a boy younger than 18 in good health and CMV-seronegative. CDR3 loop: CASSYPSNTEAFF. The sequenced DNA is TGTGCCAGCAGTTACCCATCCAACACTGAAGCTTTCTTT.